What follows is one T cell receptor beta chain and its context. This entry belongs to a study of blood T cell repertoires in COVID-19. The data were produced by immunoSEQ multiplex PCR, yet TCRdb's version contains in-frame clones alone and is incomplete. This sample carries roughly 30,000 clones, about 85% of them seen once, and the ten largest clones take around 16%. Germline CDR1 is SGDLS and CDR2 is YYNGEE. Trimming shortened V by 0 bases and J by 6 bases, and 15 bases separated the two germline ends. This CDR3 spans 15 amino acids. The sequence was collected from a woman aged 55-75 years with acute or convalescent COVID-19. The sequencing input was peripheral blood. The V and J genes are TRBV9 and TRBJ1-2; TRBD1 might be the D (6 bases). The CDR3 region is CASSVESTGWHGYTF. In DNA, the CDR3 is TGTGCCAGCAGCGTAGAGAGCACAGGGTGGCATGGCTACACCTTC.